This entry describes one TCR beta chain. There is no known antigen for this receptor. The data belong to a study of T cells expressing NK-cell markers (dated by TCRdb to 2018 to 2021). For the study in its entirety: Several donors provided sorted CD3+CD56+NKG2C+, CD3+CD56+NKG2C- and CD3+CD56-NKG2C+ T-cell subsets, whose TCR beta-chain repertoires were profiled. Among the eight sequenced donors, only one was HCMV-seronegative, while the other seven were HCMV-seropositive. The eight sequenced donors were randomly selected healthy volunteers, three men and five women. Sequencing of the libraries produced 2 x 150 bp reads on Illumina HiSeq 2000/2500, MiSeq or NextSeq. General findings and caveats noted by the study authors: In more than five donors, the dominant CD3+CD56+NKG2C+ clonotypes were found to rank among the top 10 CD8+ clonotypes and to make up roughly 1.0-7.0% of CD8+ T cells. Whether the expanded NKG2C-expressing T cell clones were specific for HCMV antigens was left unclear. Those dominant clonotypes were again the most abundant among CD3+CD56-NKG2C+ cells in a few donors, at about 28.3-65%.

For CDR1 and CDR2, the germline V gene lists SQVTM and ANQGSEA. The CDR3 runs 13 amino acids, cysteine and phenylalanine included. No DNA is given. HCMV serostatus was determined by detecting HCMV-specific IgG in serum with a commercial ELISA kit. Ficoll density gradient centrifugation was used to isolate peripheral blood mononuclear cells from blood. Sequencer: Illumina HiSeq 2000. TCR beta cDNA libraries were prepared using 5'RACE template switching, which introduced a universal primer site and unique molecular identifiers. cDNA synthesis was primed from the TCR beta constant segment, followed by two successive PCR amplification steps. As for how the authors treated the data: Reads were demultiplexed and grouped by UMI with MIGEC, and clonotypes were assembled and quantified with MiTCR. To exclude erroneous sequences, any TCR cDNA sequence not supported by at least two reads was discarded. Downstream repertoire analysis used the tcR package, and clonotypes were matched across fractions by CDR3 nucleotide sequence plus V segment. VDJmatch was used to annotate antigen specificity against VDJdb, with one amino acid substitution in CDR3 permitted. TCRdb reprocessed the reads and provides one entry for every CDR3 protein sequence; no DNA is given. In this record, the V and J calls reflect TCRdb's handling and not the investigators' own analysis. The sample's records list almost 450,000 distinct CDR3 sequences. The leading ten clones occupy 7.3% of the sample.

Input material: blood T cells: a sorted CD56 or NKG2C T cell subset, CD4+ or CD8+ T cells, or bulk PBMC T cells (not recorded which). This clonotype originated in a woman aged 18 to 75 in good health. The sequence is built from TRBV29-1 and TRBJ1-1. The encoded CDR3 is CSVVRDSDTEAFF.